These T cell receptor beta chains were read from a single sample in a study of T-cell memory formation after mild COVID-19. TCRdb fed the 5' RACE reads into MiXCR, producing one record per CDR3 protein. The table includes 300,000 to 400,000 distinct CDR3 sequences, roughly 13% detected once. The sequenced sample was PBMCs or a T cell subset sorted from them (not recorded which). The receptors stem from a man in his late teens or twenties who had mild COVID-19 (a few samples of this study predate the infection). Cell type and time point are not known. The CDR3 runs from the conserved cysteine through the conserved F or W. A D gene is named only where the DNA matches it firmly. Clone size is given for some rows only: seen once, a few or many times, or a class if the clone is expanded.

TRBV2	NA	TRBJ2-5	NA	TGTGCCAGCAGTGTCGGGACGGACCCTACCAAAGAGACCCAGTACTTC	CASSVGTDPTKETQYF
TRBV5-1	TRBD1	TRBJ2-1	few	TGCGCCAGCAGCCCAACAGGGGGGCGCTCCTACAATGAGCAGTTCTTC	CASSPTGGRSYNEQFF
TRBV19	NA	TRBJ2-4	NA	TGTGCCAGTAGTTCCGGGCCGCTGCCCATTCAGTACTTC	CASSSGPLPIQYF
TRBV6-5	TRBD2	TRBJ2-3	NA	TGTGCCAGCAGCAGGACTAGCGGACCTCGGGATACGCAGTATTTT	CASSRTSGPRDTQYF
TRBV12-3/TRBV12-4	NA	TRBJ2-1	few	TGTGCCAGCAGTTTAGCTGGACTCCTGGACTACAATGAGCAGTTCTTC	CASSLAGLLDYNEQFF
TRBV7-2	NA	TRBJ2-2	NA	TGTGCCAGCAGCTGGGACTCCCGGAACACCGGGGAGCTGTTTTTT	CASSWDSRNTGELFF
TRBV12-3/TRBV12-4	NA	TRBJ1-1	NA	TGTGCCAGTAAAAGAGGAACACCCCAGAGGGTCACTGAAGCTTTCTTT	CASKRGTPQRVTEAFF
TRBV12-3/TRBV12-4	NA	TRBJ2-5	NA	TGTGCCAGCACCTCGGAAGCTTTCCAGACCCAGTACTTC	CASTSEAFQTQYF
TRBV4-3	NA	TRBJ1-2	NA	TGCGCCAGCAGCCAAGAGGAAGGGTTGAACTATGGCTACACCTTC	CASSQEEGLNYGYTF
TRBV4-1	TRBD2	TRBJ2-1	few	TGCGCCAGCAGCCCCCGGGGGGGGCCGAACAATGAGCAGTTCTTC	CASSPRGGPNNEQFF
TRBV20-1	NA	TRBJ1-5	NA	TGCAGTGCTCCCAACCGAGGGTATCAGCCCCAGCATTTT	CSAPNRGYQPQHF
TRBV20-1	NA	TRBJ1-2	few	TGCAGTGCTAGAGATTTGATCCTGGTTGGGTATGGCTACACCTTC	CSARDLILVGYGYTF
TRBV4-1	NA	TRBJ1-1	NA	TGCGCCAGCAGCCAAGATGGGGTTGGGTACACTGAAGCTTTCTTT	CASSQDGVGYTEAFF
TRBV12-3/TRBV12-4	NA	TRBJ2-7	few	TGTGCCAGCAGTTTGTGGCGCGAGCAGTACTTC	CASSLWREQYF
TRBV12-3/TRBV12-4	TRBD2	TRBJ2-3	many	TGTGCCAGCAGCCTCCTCCAGCGGGGGGGCCGTAGGACAGATACGCAGTATTTT	CASSLLQRGGRRTDTQYF
TRBV20-1	TRBD2	TRBJ2-7	few	TGCAGTGCTAGAGAAAAGGGAGGGATCGAGCAGTACTTC	CSAREKGGIEQYF
TRBV7-9	NA	TRBJ2-7	NA	TGTGCCAGCAGCTCGCTCCCACACTACGAGCAGTACTTC	CASSSLPHYEQYF
TRBV7-3	NA	TRBJ2-7	many	TGTGCCAGCAGCTTAACGGCCAGCTCCTACGAGCAGTACTTC	CASSLTASSYEQYF
TRBV6-2/TRBV6-3	NA	TRBJ1-5	NA	TGTGCCAGCAGCACAGCCATGCAGCCCCAGCATTTT	CASSTAMQPQHF
TRBV7-9	NA	TRBJ1-5	few	TGTGCCAGCAGCCGGTCCCCGGACCCGGGGCAGCCCCAGCATTTT	CASSRSPDPGQPQHF
TRBV7-2	TRBD2	TRBJ2-3	few	TGTGCCAGCAGCTTAATAGCGGGAAGGGCAGATACGCAGTATTTT	CASSLIAGRADTQYF
TRBV20-1	NA	TRBJ2-7	few	TGCAGTGCTAGAGATCCGGGGGCCTACGAGCAGTACTTC	CSARDPGAYEQYF
TRBV20-1	NA	TRBJ2-1	many	TGCAGTGCTAGTAGGGACTCCAATGAGCAGTTCTTC	CSASRDSNEQFF
TRBV6-1	NA	TRBJ1-2	few	TGTGCCAGCAGTGCCCGACTTGGAGCTAACTATGGCTACACCTTC	CASSARLGANYGYTF